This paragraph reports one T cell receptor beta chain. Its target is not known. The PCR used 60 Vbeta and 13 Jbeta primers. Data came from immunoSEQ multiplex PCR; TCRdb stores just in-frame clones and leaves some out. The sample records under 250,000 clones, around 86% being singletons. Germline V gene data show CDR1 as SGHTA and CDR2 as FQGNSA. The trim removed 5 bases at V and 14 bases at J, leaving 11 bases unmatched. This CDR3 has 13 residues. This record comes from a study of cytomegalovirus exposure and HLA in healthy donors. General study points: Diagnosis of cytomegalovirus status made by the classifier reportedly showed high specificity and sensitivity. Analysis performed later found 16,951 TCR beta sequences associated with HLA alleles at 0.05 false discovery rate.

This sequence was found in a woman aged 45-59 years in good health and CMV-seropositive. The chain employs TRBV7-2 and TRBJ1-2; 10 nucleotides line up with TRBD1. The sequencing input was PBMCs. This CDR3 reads CASSPRTGGSRTF. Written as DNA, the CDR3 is TGTGCCAGCAGCCCTCGGACAGGGGGGTCAAGGACCTTC.